What follows is one T cell receptor (beta chain) and its context. Its antigen remains unknown. Trimming cost V 4 bases and J 5 bases; bases outside gene matches: 6. CDR3 size: 15 residues. In germline, CDR1 is SEHNR, CDR2 FQNEAQ (reference sequence). This sample was taken from a study of cytomegalovirus exposure and HLA in healthy donors. General study points: Subsequent analysis showed first-cohort TCR clusters tending to co-occur in 120 validation repertoires. Among the CMV-associated chains, three were confirmed in vitro as specific for CMV antigens.

Donors came from a validation cohort of some 130 subjects, distinct from the first 666-subject cohort. Sequencing was performed with immunoSEQ multiplex PCR; in TCRdb, only in-frame clones are kept and a portion is missing. The sample records about 120,000 clones, approximately 89% being singletons. The sequence derives from a woman aged 18-35 years in good health and CMV-seronegative. This sequence joins TRBV7-9 and TRBJ1-5, with TRBD1 identical over 9 bases. Specimen: PBMCs. The CDR3, as DNA: TGTGCCAGCAGCTGGGGACAGGGATCCTATCAGCCCCAGCATTTT. Amino acids: CASSWGQGSYQPQHF.